This TCR beta chain was obtained from a study of blood T cell repertoires in COVID-19. The CDR3 is 15 residues long. The junction had 4 bases not matched to a gene; V was cut back by 3 bases and J by 4 bases. Germline CDR1 reads MNHNS; CDR2 reads SASEGT. This clone came up a few times. This table comes from immunoSEQ multiplex PCR, and its TCRdb copy is limited to in-frame clones, with some not included. The table records hundreds of thousands of clones, about 85% of them present only once. The clonotype originates from a middle-aged man with acute or convalescent COVID-19. Source material: peripheral blood. J is TRBJ2-3 and V is TRBV6-1; 10 bases match TRBD2. The CDR3 region is CASSDFSGGPDTQYF. The DNA of the CDR3 is TGTGCCAGCAGTGATTTTAGCGGGGGGCCAGATACGCAGTATTTT.